Detailed here is one T cell receptor beta chain. V was pared by 1 base and J by 1 base, with 10 bases between. This CDR3 region has 15 residues. CDR1 and CDR2 (germline): LGHNA, YNFKEQ. These data belong to a study of T-cell reconstitution after alpha-beta-depleted transplantation in children. Preparation of the TCRbeta library used unique molecular identifiers. TCRdb itself ran the PCR reads through MiXCR, one entry per CDR3 protein. The data show 400,000 to 500,000 distinct CDR3 sequences, approximately 10% seen once. The TCR was taken from a human donor who donated a stem cell graft to a child with acute myeloid leukemia. The gene calls are TRBV4-2 and TRBJ2-5; D ambiguous. The starting material was PBMCs from the stem cell graft donor, obtained from the stem cell graft. CDR3 in amino acids: CASSQVGQTQETQYF. The CDR3 DNA reads TGTGCCAGCAGCCAAGTCGGGCAGACCCAAGAGACCCAGTACTTC.